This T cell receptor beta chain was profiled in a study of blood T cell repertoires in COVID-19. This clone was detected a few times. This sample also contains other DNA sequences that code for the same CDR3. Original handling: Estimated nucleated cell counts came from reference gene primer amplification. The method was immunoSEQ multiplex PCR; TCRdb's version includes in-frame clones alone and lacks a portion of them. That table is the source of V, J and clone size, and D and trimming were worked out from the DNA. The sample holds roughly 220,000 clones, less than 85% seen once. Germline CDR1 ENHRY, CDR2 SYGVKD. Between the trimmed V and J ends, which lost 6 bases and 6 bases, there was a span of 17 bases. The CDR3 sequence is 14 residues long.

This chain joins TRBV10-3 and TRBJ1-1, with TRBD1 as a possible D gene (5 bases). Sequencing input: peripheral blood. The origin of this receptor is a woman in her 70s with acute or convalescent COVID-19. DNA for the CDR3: TGTGCCATCAGCTCTTACGGGGGAATCTCTGAAGCTTTCTTT. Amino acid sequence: CAISSYGGISEAFF.